Detailed here is one T cell receptor beta chain. Antigen specificity is unknown. This entry comes from a study of cytomegalovirus exposure and HLA in healthy donors. Study summary: Genetic ancestry analysis placed about 76% of the approximately 390 donors that were genotyped in the Caucasian-associated cluster.

Whole-study results and caveats: It was shown in a later analysis that HLA-associated TCR beta chains were more clonally expanded than other, equally common chains.

The donors, nominally healthy at sampling, likely had unrecorded immune exposures. This CDR3 comprises 16 residues. V lost 0 bases, J lost 4 bases, and 7 bases stayed unmatched. Per germline, CDR1 SNHLY and CDR2 FYNNEI. With 60 Vbeta and 13 Jbeta primers, the PCR was carried out. The repertoire was sequenced with immunoSEQ multiplex PCR; TCRdb's copy has only in-frame clones and lacks some. The sample holds about 170,000 clones, 85% seen once. This receptor was identified in a young man in good health and CMV-seropositive. The chain carries TRBV2 and TRBJ2-5; 8 bases map to TRBD1. Source material: PBMCs. The CDR3 spells CASSEARRTGGETQYF. In DNA form, the CDR3 reads TGTGCCAGCAGTGAAGCGCGGAGAACAGGGGGAGAGACCCAGTACTTC.